This TCR beta chain was sequenced in a study of cytomegalovirus exposure and HLA in healthy donors (dated by TCRdb to the late 2010s). Study-level background: According to an earlier analysis of 450 to 650 of the donors, some 180 million T cells yielded 117 million unique TCR beta sequences and about 300 Gb of sequence data. The later analysis used no new phenotypic data to find candidate immune exposures, relying instead on TCR beta sequences and their occurrence across donors. Along with the roughly 610-subject first cohort, a separate validation cohort of over a hundred different subjects was used. About five DR-DQ haplotypes were handled as single units for association and clustering, since linkage in the cohort was strong. A later analysis re-analyzed previously published TCR beta repertoires from several hundred donors and added high-resolution HLA genotyping to study TCR occurrence patterns. Approximately 300 gigabases of sequencing data and tens of millions of unique TCR sequences made up an early release that covered approximately 700 HLA-typed donors. High-throughput TCR immunosequencing, statistical association of individual TCRs with disease status, and machine learning were combined to predict cytomegalovirus infection status. An earlier analysis of about 620 of the donors applied high-throughput TCR beta sequencing to assess whether each TCR beta V gene segment acted as functional or pseudogenic. Of the roughly 400 genotyped donors, 65% to 90% fell in the genetic ancestry cluster associated with self-reported Caucasian donors. Both class I and class II loci were covered by HLA typing, at four-digit resolution. The study was designed to test whether signatures of past pathogen exposure could be identified by cataloging public T cell receptors. Typing coverage varied by locus: about 620-630 donors for A, B, C, DRB1 and DQB1; under 550 for DQA1; more than 600 for DPA1; more than 450 for DPB1. Alongside the repertoire data, information on donor age, sex, ethnicity and CMV serostatus was compiled. All discovery cohort repertoires had been generated using a single sequencing platform. A later genetic analysis used genome-wide SNP genotypes for about 55% of the 666 donors, treating that subset as a discovery cohort. On average, roughly 250,000 unique TCR beta nucleotide sequences were sequenced per donor among roughly 430 genotyped donors of the cohort, with roughly 18% of those sequences being non-productive. The study profiled the T cell repertoires of 666 subjects by immunosequencing and related them to cytomegalovirus serostatus.

Of note for this clone: The antigen this receptor binds is unknown. Per-base quality was not reported, and no clone a single base away is much larger than it.

The full study reports these points: In a later analysis, most CMV-associated TCR beta chains were found to appear HLA-restricted, with HLA associations seemingly driven largely by CMV exposure. In vitro tests confirmed that a few of the cytomegalovirus-associated TCR beta chains recognize cytomegalovirus antigens. Because counts were too low, more than 15 rarely observed V segments, including chromosome 9 orphons, were left out of the earlier analysis of a few hundred of the donors. In a later analysis, HLA-associated TCR beta chains were found to be more clonally expanded and to have lower generation probabilities than equally common non-associated chains. Most TCR sequences were seen in very few donors, while some public TCRs were found in many individuals. A cluster of highly shared sequence variants was judged likely to represent a technical artifact of the sequencing pipeline. Presence/absence analyses assumed roughly uniform sequencing depth across donors, an assumption that may not hold. When HLA alleles, especially DR and DQ, strongly co-occurred, attributing TCR associations to individual alleles was difficult. In this cohort, only TCR beta chains were sequenced, and detectable features were limited by the absence of alpha or paired-chain data. According to a later analysis, TCR association rates differed among HLA loci, with DRB1 alleles showing the most associated TCRs and HLA-C alleles showing the fewest. The authors suggested that the approach could potentially be generalized to other disease states and immunological phenotypes. A later analysis associated roughly 17,000 TCR beta sequences with specific HLA alleles at a false discovery rate of 0.05. A further reported finding was that TCR beta sequences accurately predicted the HLA-A and HLA-B alleles for most subjects in the first cohort. The study gave a list of over 150 TCR beta chains associated with cytomegalovirus. A later analysis reported that several top co-occurrence clusters appeared linked to parvovirus B19, influenza, CMV and Epstein-Barr virus. According to a later genetic analysis, donors in an Asian-associated ancestry cluster had fewer N-insertions in productive TCRs than the approximately 650-donor mean. In an earlier analysis of fewer than 750 of the donors, most TCR beta V segments were observed in productive rearrangements about 90% or about 30% of the time, broadly matching IMGT annotations. Correlated functional status among segregating V segments might be attributable to linkage disequilibrium, but an unknown experimental factor could not be ruled out. An association between a missense DCLRE1C variant and V-gene and J-gene trimming of TCR beta chains was found in a later genetic analysis and replicated in an independent cohort. The classifier was reported to diagnose cytomegalovirus status with high specificity and sensitivity in both the original cohort and the validation cohort. For the cohort, immune exposure information was limited to CMV serostatus. The 87-base-pair reads could not distinguish some IMGT-functional V segments, including TRBV6-2 and TRBV6-3, so those segments were excluded. Because some donors lacked HLA typing at each locus, the association tests relied only on the typed subset.

The cohort comprised 710 or so healthy bone marrow donors. At the time of sampling, every cohort member was nominally healthy, though immune exposures that went unrecorded were likely present. The donor was CMV seropositive and belonged to the group of 250 to 300 seropositive cohort members. A peripheral blood sample was collected from each donor, and TCR beta sequencing was performed on peripheral blood mononuclear cells. The Qiagen DNeasy Blood Extraction Kit was used to extract genomic DNA from the blood cell samples. Preparation of the library involved the immunoSEQ multiplex PCR assay. For the multiplex PCR, a mixture combining 60 forward primers for TCR Vbeta segments and 13 reverse primers for TCR Jbeta segments was used. The CDR3 region of rearranged TCR beta genes was amplified from genomic DNA with a multiplex PCR assay. The amplified TCR beta libraries were sequenced on the Illumina HiSeq System as 87-base-pair reads. Under the source paper's analysis protocol: Across the 670 or so repertoires, a later analysis counted approximately 75 million unique TCR beta chains, 9 million to 14 million of which were shared by at least two donors. Raw reads were error-corrected and collapsed into unique sequences with a nearest-neighbor algorithm that merged closely related sequences to remove PCR and sequencing errors. To assign V, D and J gene segments, CDR3 sequences were aligned to IMGT reference sequences. For a sequence to be retained, a match of at least six nucleotides to both a V gene segment and a J gene segment was required. Rearrangements were classified as productive when the CDR3 lacked stop codons and remained in frame with V and J, and all other rearrangements were classified as non-productive. Following IMGT convention, CDR3 was defined as the stretch from the second conserved V-encoded cysteine up to the conserved J-encoded phenylalanine. The earlier analysis of 450 to 750 of the donors excluded any sequence lacking an unambiguous match to a single V gene segment. An earlier analysis of under 750 of the donors called V segments functional above 56.7% productive rearrangements and segregating when the between-donor standard deviation exceeded 5%. A statistical classification framework was developed to diagnose cytomegalovirus status using the catalog of TCR beta chain sequences. In a later analysis, TCR nucleotide sequences were compared against IMGT/GENE-DB human TR gene sequences so that V and J genes could be assigned. The TCRdist pipeline was used in a later analysis to assign CDR3 sequences and most-parsimonious VDJ recombination scenarios. A later analysis defined each TCR beta chain by its CDR3 amino acid sequence plus V-gene family, and excluded reads lacking a unique V-gene family. A later analysis removed 550 to 700 highly shared, low-generation-probability nucleotide sequences to deal with suspected cross-contamination and a sequencing artifact. For each public chain, a later analysis derived a clonal expansion index from normalized ranks of inferred template counts within each repertoire. Generation probabilities in a later analysis came from a VDJ recombination model fitted to out-of-frame rearrangements, and those results were checked against IGoR. In a later analysis, hypergeometric tests were used to score TCR-TCR, TCR-HLA and TCR-CMV co-occurrence, with a repertoire-size bias correction applied to TCR pairs. To estimate false discovery rates, a later analysis permuted the HLA or CMV assignments 20 times. In a later analysis, co-occurring TCRs were grouped with DBSCAN, and TCRdist sequence similarity was added when clustering was performed within HLA-allele-positive subsets. Repertoires with fewer than 30,000 or more than 120,000 public chains were left out of co-occurrence clustering, as were about five repertoires with anomalous nucleotide sharing. TCRdb re-hosts the immuneACCESS table, in-frame sequences only. Its copies lack some clones; in the studies checked, an unresolved V gene accounts for under half of them, and the cause for the rest is not known. The DNA was the basis for D and trimming; V, J and clone size are from that table. Counted in this sample were roughly 150,000 clones; approximately 78% of them appeared once. The ten largest clones capture 0.96% of the sample.

From the cysteine through the phenylalanine, the CDR3 covers 14 amino acids. The kept DNA is CDR3 alone, 42 bases in frame from the first base. The rearrangement joined TRBV21-1 to TRBJ2-1; the table's D call, TRBD2, has no DNA check behind it. TRBV21-1 is shown as a pseudogene. The TCR sequence derives from a girl aged 2-10 years in good health and CMV-seropositive. Input material: PBMCs. The DNA sequence follows: TGTGCCAGCAGCAATCCAGCGGGAGAGATTGAGCAGTTCTTC. Its translation is CASSNPAGEIEQFF.